This T cell receptor beta chain was documented in a study of shared clonotypes between healthy human individuals. CDR3 size: 17 residues. Germline V lookup: CDR1 ENHRY, CDR2 SYGVKD. Trimming took off 6 bases at V and 2 bases at J, with 22 bases between the two ends. A remark on this clone: Its antigen is not identified.

General study points: For sorted subsets, rarefaction showed incomplete sequencing despite large depth.

Method: immunoSEQ multiplex PCR; TCRdb's copy keeps in-frame clones and lacks some. The table records approximately 1,500,000 clones, about 96% of them present only once. J is TRBJ1-1 and V is TRBV10-3; D unclear. Sequencing was carried out using naive CD4+ T cells sorted from blood. Regarding subset: CD45RA+ positively selected. The sequence came from a man aged 25-40 years in good health. The CDR3 is CAIRDPMNGGENTEAFF. CDR3 coding DNA: TGTGCCATCAGGGACCCAATGAACGGTGGGGAAAACACTGAAGCTTTCTTT.